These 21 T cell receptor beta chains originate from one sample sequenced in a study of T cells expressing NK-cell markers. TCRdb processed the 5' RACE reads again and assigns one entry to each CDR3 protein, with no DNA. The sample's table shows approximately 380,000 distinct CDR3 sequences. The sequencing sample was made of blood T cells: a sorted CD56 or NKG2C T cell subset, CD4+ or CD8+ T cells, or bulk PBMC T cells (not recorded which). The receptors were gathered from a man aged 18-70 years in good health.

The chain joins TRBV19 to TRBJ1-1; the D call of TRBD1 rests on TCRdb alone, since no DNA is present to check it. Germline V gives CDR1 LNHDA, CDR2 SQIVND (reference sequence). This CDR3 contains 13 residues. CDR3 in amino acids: CANPRGRTAEAFF.

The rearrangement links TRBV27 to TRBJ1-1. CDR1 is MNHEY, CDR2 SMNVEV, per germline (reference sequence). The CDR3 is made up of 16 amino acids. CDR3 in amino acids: CASSSPAGGLNTEAFF.

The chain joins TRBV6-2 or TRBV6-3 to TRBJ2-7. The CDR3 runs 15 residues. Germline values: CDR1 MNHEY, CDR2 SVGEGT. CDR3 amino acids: CASSYDRSSSYEQYF.

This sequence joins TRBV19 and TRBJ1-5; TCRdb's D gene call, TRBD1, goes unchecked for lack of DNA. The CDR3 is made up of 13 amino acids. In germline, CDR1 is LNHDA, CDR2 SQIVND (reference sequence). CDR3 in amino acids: CASSDRASSPGHF. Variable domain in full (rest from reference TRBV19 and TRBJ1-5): DGGITQSPKYLFRKEGQNVTLSCEQNLNHDAMYWYRQDPGQGLRLIYYSQIVNDFQKGDIAEGYSVSREKKESFPLTVTSAQKNPTAFYLCASSDRASSPGHFGDGTRLSIL.

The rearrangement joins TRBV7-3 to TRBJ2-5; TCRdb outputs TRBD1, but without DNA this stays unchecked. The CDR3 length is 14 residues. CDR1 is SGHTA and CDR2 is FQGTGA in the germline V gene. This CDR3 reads CASSLTPGQGSQYF. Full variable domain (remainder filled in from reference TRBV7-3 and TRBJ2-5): GAGVSQTPSNKVTEKGKYVELRCDPISGHTALYWYRQSLGQGPEFLIYFQGTGAADDSGLPNDRFFAVRPEGSVSTLKIQRTERGDSAVYLCASSLTPGQGSQYFGPGTRLLVL.

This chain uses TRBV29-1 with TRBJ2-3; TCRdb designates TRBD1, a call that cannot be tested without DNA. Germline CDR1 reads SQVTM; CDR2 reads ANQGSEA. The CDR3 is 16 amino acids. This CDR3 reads CSVGDGLRTSTDTQYF.

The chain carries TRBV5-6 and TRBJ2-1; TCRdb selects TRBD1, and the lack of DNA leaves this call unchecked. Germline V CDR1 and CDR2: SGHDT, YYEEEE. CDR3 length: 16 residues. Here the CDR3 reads CASSLLGASSYNEQFF.

CDR3 sequence: CASSPTQDQDQPQHF. The V and J genes are TRBV5-8 and TRBJ1-5; the TCRdb D gene call, TRBD1, has no DNA to confirm it. The CDR3 is made up of 15 amino acids. Germline V lookup: CDR1 SGHTS, CDR2 YDEGEE.

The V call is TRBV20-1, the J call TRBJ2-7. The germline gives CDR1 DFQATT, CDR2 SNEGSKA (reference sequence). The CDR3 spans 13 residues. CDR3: CSARGNVNYEQYF.

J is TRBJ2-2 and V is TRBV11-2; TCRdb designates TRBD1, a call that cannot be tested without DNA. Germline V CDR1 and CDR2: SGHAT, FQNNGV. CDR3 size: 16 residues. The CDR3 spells CASSVRPGADTGELFF. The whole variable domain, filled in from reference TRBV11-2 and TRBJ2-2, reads EAGVAQSPRYKIIEKRQSVAFWCNPISGHATLYWYQQILGQGPKLLIQFQNNGVVDDSQLPKDRFSAERLKGVDSTLKIQPAKLEDSAVYLCASSVRPGADTGELFFGEGSRLTVL.

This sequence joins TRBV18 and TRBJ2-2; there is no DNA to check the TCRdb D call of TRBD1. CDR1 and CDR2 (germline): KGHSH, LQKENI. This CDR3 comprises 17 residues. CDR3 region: CASSPPKTGGATGELFF.

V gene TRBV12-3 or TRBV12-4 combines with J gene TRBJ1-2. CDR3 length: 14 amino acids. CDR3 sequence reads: CASSLLVSNYGYTF.

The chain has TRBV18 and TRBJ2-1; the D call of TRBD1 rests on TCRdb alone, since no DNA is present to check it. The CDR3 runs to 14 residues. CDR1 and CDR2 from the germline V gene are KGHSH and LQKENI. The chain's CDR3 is CASSPSWGRDEQFF.

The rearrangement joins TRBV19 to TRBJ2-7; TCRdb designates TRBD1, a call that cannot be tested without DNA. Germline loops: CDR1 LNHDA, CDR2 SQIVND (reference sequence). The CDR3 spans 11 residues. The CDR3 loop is CASSGQARQYF.

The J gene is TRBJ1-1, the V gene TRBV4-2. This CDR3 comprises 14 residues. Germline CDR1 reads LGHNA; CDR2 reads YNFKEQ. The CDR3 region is CASSLHQDQTEAFF.

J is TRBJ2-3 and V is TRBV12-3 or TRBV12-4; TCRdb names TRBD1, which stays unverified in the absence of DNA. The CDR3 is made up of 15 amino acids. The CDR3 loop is CASSPPYVGKDTQYF.

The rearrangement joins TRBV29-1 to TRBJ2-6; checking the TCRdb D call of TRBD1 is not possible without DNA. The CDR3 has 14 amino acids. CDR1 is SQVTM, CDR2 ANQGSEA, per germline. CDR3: CSVEVTRGANVLTF.

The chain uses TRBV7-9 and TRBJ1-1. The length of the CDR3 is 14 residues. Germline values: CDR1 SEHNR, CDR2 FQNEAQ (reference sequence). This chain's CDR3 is CASSLSGANTEAFF.

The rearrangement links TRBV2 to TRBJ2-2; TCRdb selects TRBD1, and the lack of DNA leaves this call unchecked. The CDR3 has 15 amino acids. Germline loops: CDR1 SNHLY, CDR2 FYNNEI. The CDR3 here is CASSAVPGGTGELFF.

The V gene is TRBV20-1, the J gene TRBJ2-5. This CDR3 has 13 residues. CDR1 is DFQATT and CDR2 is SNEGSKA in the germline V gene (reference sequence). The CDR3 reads CSASRQNQETQYF.

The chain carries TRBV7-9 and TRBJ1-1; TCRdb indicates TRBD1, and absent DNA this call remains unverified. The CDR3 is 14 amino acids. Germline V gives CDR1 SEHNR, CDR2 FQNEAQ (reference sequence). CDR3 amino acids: CASSLAGRVTEAFF.